Below, 32 T cell receptor beta chains from the same sample are listed, as sequenced in a study of T cell responses to AZD1222 COVID-19 vaccine. Sequencing used immunoSEQ multiplex PCR; TCRdb keeps in-frame clones, though not all of them. Of some 150,000 clones listed, roughly 90% were seen once; the top ten hold 2.5% to 3.5%. The sequenced sample was peripheral blood, obtained on day 0 of AZD1222 vaccination. The receptors here all came from an adult in good health.

The chain recombines TRBV4-3 with TRBJ2-1, with 11 nucleotides matching TRBD2. The CDR3 spans 17 residues. Germline CDR1 reads LGHNA; CDR2 reads YSLEER. V dropped 0 bases and J dropped 4; count of bases not matched to a gene: 5. The CDR3 DNA sequence: TGCGCCAGCAGCCAAGATCGAACTAGCGGGAGTTACAATGAGCAGTTCTTC. It is translated as CASSQDRTSGSYNEQFF.

J is TRBJ2-5 and V is TRBV5-6; possibly TRBD1 or TRBD2 for D (5 bases each). This CDR3 region has 12 residues. Trimming removed 0 bases from V and 7 bases from J, with 7 bases in between. In germline, CDR1 is SGHDT, CDR2 YYEEEE. DNA of the CDR3: TGTGCCAGCAGCTTGGGGGGGAGGACCCAGTACTTC. This encodes CASSLGGRTQYF.

The chain carries TRBV6-5 and TRBJ1-5; 7 bases map to TRBD1. CDR3 length: 14 residues. V gave up 0 bases and J gave up 7 bases; unmatched junction bases: 3. Germline CDR1 is MNHEY and CDR2 is SVGAGI. DNA for the CDR3: TGTGCCAGCAGTTACTCGGGACAGACACAGCCCCAGCATTTT. Its translation is CASSYSGQTQPQHF.

This chain joins TRBV6-6 and TRBJ2-7, with D tentatively TRBD2 (5 bases). Germline lookup yields CDR1 MNHNY and CDR2 SVGAGI (reference sequence). This CDR3 comprises 13 residues. Deletions cut 5 bases from V and 6 bases from J, with 14 bases between. The CDR3, as DNA: TGTGCCAGCAGTCTCCAGGATCGGGGCGAGCAGTACTTC. Translation: CASSLQDRGEQYF.

This sequence joins TRBV28 and TRBJ1-2; D is perhaps TRBD1 (5 bases). From germline, CDR1 is MDHEN and CDR2 SYDVKM. V gave up 6 bases and J gave up 3 bases, with 11 bases separating them. The CDR3 loop spans 13 amino acids. The CDR3 DNA reads as TGTGCCAGCAGGGGCCAGGGTGACTATGGCTACACCTTC. Residues: CASRGQGDYGYTF.

This clone has only one observation. CDR3 DNA: TGTGCCAGCAGCTTAATCCCTCCGGGTGGGGAAATGGGGGCCAACGTCCTGACTTTC. Its translation is CASSLIPPGGEMGANVLTF. V is TRBV7-3 and J is TRBJ2-6; D is ambiguous. Trimming shortened V by 1 base and J by 4 bases, and 20 bases separated the two germline ends. The CDR3 consists of 19 residues. The germline CDR1 and CDR2 sequences are SGHTA and FQGTGA.

The V and J genes are TRBV18 and TRBJ1-2; 7 bases line up with TRBD1. Germline V CDR1 and CDR2: KGHSH, LQKENI. The CDR3 totals 14 residues. Trimming removed 1 base from V and 6 bases from J; junction bases left unmatched: 5. CDR3 sequence reads: CASSPRTGQDGYTF. CDR3 nucleotide sequence: TGTGCCAGCTCACCACGGACAGGACAGGATGGCTACACCTTC.

This sequence joins TRBV7-2 and TRBJ1-3; D remains unclear. The CDR3 runs to 14 residues. Trimming took off 1 base at V and 0 bases at J, with 4 bases between the two ends. The V gene's germline CDR1 is SGHTA and CDR2 FQGNSA. The CDR3 spells CASSLEGSGNTIYF. The CDR3 DNA follows: TGTGCCAGCAGCTTAGAAGGCTCTGGAAACACCATATATTTT.

The chain employs TRBV2 and TRBJ2-5; unclear D gene. The V end was cut by 0 bases, the J end by 4 bases, with 15 bases between. The CDR3 runs 16 residues. CDR1 SNHLY and CDR2 FYNNEI come from the germline V gene. CDR3 nucleotides: TGTGCCAGCAGTGAAGCGCTTACGAGTATACTAGAGACCCAGTACTTC. It is translated as CASSEALTSILETQYF.

This clone was seen a few times. The rearrangement uses TRBV11-2 and TRBJ1-6; D is unresolved. CDR1 is SGHAT and CDR2 is FQNNGV in the germline V gene. The V end was cut by 5 bases, the J end by 2 bases, with 13 bases between. This CDR3 has 16 amino acids. CDR3 DNA sequence: TGTGCCAGCAGCCCGTTGGAGGGCGCCTATAATTCACCCCTCCACTTT. It encodes CASSPLEGAYNSPLHF.

The J gene is TRBJ2-1, the V gene TRBV27, with D possibly matching TRBD1 (6 bases). The ends were cut back, 5 bases at V and 8 bases at J, with 19 bases in the middle. Germline V gene lookup returns CDR1 MNHEY and CDR2 SMNVEV (reference sequence). CDR3 length: 15 residues. Here the CDR3 DNA reads TGTGCCAGCAGTCAACAGGGAATCTCGAACCATGAGCAGTTCTTC. Its protein is CASSQQGISNHEQFF.

This sequence joins TRBV19 and TRBJ1-1; perhaps TRBD1 as D (5 bases). In germline, CDR1 is LNHDA, CDR2 SQIVND (reference sequence). The CDR3 runs 15 residues. V gave up 5 bases and J gave up 4 bases, with 17 bases separating them. The CDR3 is CASSRVGQGCTEAFF. The CDR3 nucleotides are TGTGCCAGTAGTCGGGTTGGCCAGGGCTGCACTGAAGCTTTCTTT.

The V gene is TRBV7-2, the J gene TRBJ2-7, with unresolved D. Germline loops: CDR1 SGHTA, CDR2 FQGNSA. Trimming took off 5 bases at V and 0 bases at J, with 11 bases between the two ends. The CDR3 runs 14 residues. CDR3 residues: CASSRVIGSYEQYF. In DNA form, the CDR3 reads TGTGCCAGCAGCAGAGTGATCGGCTCCTACGAGCAGTACTTC.

The chain joins TRBV28 to TRBJ2-7, with D unresolved. This CDR3 is 14 amino acids long. V gave up 7 bases and J gave up 7 bases, with 20 bases separating them. Germline assignment: CDR1 MDHEN and CDR2 SYDVKM. CDR3 sequence: CASTTVAAHLEQYF. CDR3 in DNA: TGTGCCAGCACCACAGTGGCAGCCCACTTAGAGCAGTACTTC. The variable domain in full, completed from reference TRBV28 and TRBJ2-7, reads DVKVTQSSRYLVKRTGEKVFLECVQDMDHENMFWYRQDPGLGLRLIYFSYDVKMKEKGDIPEGYSVSREKKERFSLILESASTNQTSMYLCASTTVAAHLEQYFGPGTRLTVT.

The rearrangement links TRBV5-4 to TRBJ1-6; unclear D gene. The CDR3 has 14 residues. V lost 4 bases and J lost 7, with 12 bases in between. CDR1 and CDR2 (germline): SGHNT, YYREEE (reference sequence). The CDR3 bases are TGTGCCAGCAGCCAACATGGGATCAATTCACCCCTCCACTTT. This gives the protein CASSQHGINSPLHF.

This clone came up a few times. This rearrangement joins TRBV13 to TRBJ2-1; no clear D. This CDR3 is built from 10 residues. Trimming cost V 6 bases and J 7 bases, with 4 bases left between them. Germline V lookup: CDR1 PRHDT, CDR2 FYEKMQ (reference sequence). The CDR3 region is CASRSNEQFF. As DNA, the CDR3 is TGTGCCAGCAGGTCAAATGAGCAGTTCTTC.

J is TRBJ2-1 and V is TRBV6-4; TRBD1 agrees at 9 bases. The CDR3 runs to 16 residues. The V gene's germline CDR1 is MRHNA and CDR2 SNTAGT. Losses at the gene ends were 10 bases for V and 6 bases for J; bases not matched to a gene: 16. CDR3 loop: CATTQGHGTGTNEQFF. CDR3 nucleotides: TGTGCCACCACCCAGGGACACGGGACAGGGACCAATGAGCAGTTCTTC.

The chain has TRBV19 and TRBJ1-5; D uncertain. In germline, CDR1 is LNHDA, CDR2 SQIVND (reference sequence). V gave up 8 bases and J gave up 2 bases, with 16 bases separating them. The CDR3 sequence is 15 residues long. The DNA of the CDR3 is TGTGCCAGTTCGGACCGGGATCGCGGCAATCAGCCCCAGCATTTT. This sequence encodes CASSDRDRGNQPQHF.

This rearrangement joins TRBV5-1 to TRBJ2-3; D remains unclear. The CDR3 length is 16 residues. Per germline, CDR1 SGHRS and CDR2 YFSETQ. V was cut by 4 bases and J by 0 bases, with 15 bases left in between. The CDR3 sequence: CASSQSVGRSTDTQYF. The CDR3 DNA follows: TGCGCCAGCAGCCAATCCGTAGGTAGGAGCACAGATACGCAGTATTTT.

The chain links TRBV6-5 to TRBJ2-5, with D tentatively TRBD1 (6 bases). The CDR3 runs 14 residues. Germline CDR1 is MNHEY and CDR2 is SVGAGI. Between the trimmed V and J ends, which lost 8 bases and 5 bases, there was a span of 18 bases. The CDR3 loop reads CASAVGGDGETQYF. The CDR3 nucleotides read TGTGCCAGCGCCGTAGGGGGAGATGGGGAGACCCAGTACTTC.

The chain uses TRBV29-1 and TRBJ1-3; 8 nucleotides line up with TRBD1. Germline V gene data show CDR1 as SQVTM and CDR2 as ANQGSEA. Trimming removed 7 bases from V and 3 bases from J; junction bases left unmatched: 5. The CDR3 has 13 amino acids. The CDR3 protein is CSGGDRNGNTIYF. The CDR3 region has the DNA TGCAGCGGAGGGGACAGGAATGGAAACACCATATATTTT.

V gene TRBV5-8 combines with J gene TRBJ2-1; 9 nucleotides line up with TRBD2. The CDR3 sequence is 16 residues long. Germline V gene sequence: CDR1 SGHTS, CDR2 YDEGEE. Trimming at V came to 7 bases and at J to 9 bases, leaving 17 bases not matched to a gene. CDR3 sequence: CASSLYSGAGGGEQFF. The CDR3 bases are TGTGCCAGCTCCCTTTACTCAGGGGCGGGAGGGGGTGAGCAGTTCTTC. The full variable domain, completed using reference TRBV5-8 and TRBJ2-1, is EAGVTQSPTHLIKTRGQQATLRCSPISGHTSVYWYQQALGLGLQFLLWYDEGEERNRGNFPPRFSGRQFPNYSSELNVNALELEDSALYLCASSLYSGAGGGEQFFGPGTRLTVL.

The chain has TRBV4-1 and TRBJ1-3, with D tentatively TRBD1 (6 bases). This CDR3 contains 15 residues. V lost 4 bases and J 1 base, leaving 11 bases between the germline ends. CDR1 and CDR2 (germline): MGHRA, YSYEKL. CDR3 sequence (DNA): TGCGCCAGCAGCCGGGCAGGGGCGTCTGGAAACACCATATATTTT. It codes for CASSRAGASGNTIYF.

The chain joins TRBV6-4 to TRBJ2-1; 9 bases are a match to TRBD2. V lost 3 bases and J lost 3; bases outside the gene matches: 0. This CDR3 comprises 14 residues. Germline-derived CDR1 and CDR2 are MRHNA and SNTAGT. This CDR3 reads CASSEAGGYNEQFF. As DNA, the CDR3 is TGTGCCAGCAGTGAAGCGGGGGGCTACAATGAGCAGTTCTTC.

V and J are TRBV18 and TRBJ1-1, with 8 bases lining up with TRBD1. V was clipped by 5 bases and J by 6 bases; unmatched bases: 5. CDR1 is KGHSH and CDR2 is LQKENI in the germline V gene. This CDR3 is 13 amino acids long. CDR3 nucleotide sequence: TGTGCCAGCTCAACTCAGGGGGCGGCTGAAGCTTTCTTT. Its translation: CASSTQGAAEAFF. Full variable domain (missing parts from reference TRBV18 and TRBJ1-1): NAGVMQNPRHLVRRRGQEARLRCSPMKGHSHVYWYRQLPEEGLKFMVYLQKENIIDESGMPKERFSAEFPKEGPSILRIQQVVRGDSAAYFCASSTQGAAEAFFGQGTRLTVV.

V usage is TRBV19 and J usage is TRBJ1-5, with 7 bases lining up with TRBD1. This CDR3 is built from 16 residues. CDR1 LNHDA and CDR2 SQIVND come from the germline V gene (reference sequence). With 5 bases clipped from V and 6 bases from J, the junction kept 13 bases outside the gene matches. CDR3 nucleotides: TGTGCCAGTAGTCAACCCCTCGGGACAGCTGCTCAGCCCCAGCATTTT. Encoded protein: CASSQPLGTAAQPQHF.

The chain uses TRBV28 and TRBJ2-1, with 9 bases matching TRBD2. Trimming cost V 3 bases and J 9 bases; bases outside gene matches: 6. CDR1 and CDR2 from the germline V gene are MDHEN and SYDVKM. The CDR3 is 14 amino acids. CDR3 sequence reads: CASSFPSGASEQFF. The CDR3 DNA sequence: TGTGCCAGCAGTTTCCCTAGCGGGGCTAGTGAGCAGTTCTTC.

V gene TRBV3-1 (or the pseudogene TRBV3-2) combines with J gene TRBJ2-3; 8 nucleotides align to TRBD2. J gave up 5 bases and V 1 base, and 5 bases lay outside the gene matches. Per germline, CDR1 LGHDT and CDR2 YNNKEL (reference sequence). The CDR3 extends over 15 amino acids. The DNA for the CDR3 is TGTGCCAGCAGCCAAGCGGGAGGGTATAGAGATACGCAGTATTTT. Amino acid sequence: CASSQAGGYRDTQYF.

The sample holds a few counts of this clone. Other DNA sequences within the sample encode an identical CDR3. The chain links TRBV5-1 to TRBJ1-1; the D gene is possibly TRBD1 (5 bases). The V end was cut by 4 bases, the J end by 2 bases, with 9 bases between. This CDR3 has 13 amino acids. CDR1 is SGHRS, CDR2 YFSETQ, per germline. CDR3 coding DNA: TGCGCCAGCAGCAGGGGCCAAAACACTGAAGCTTTCTTT. This gives the protein CASSRGQNTEAFF.

The chain combines TRBV21-1 with TRBJ1-1. TRBV21-1 is annotated as a pseudogene. The CDR3 runs 13 residues. For the CDR3, the DNA is TGTGCCAGCAGCACCCCCTTGAACACTGAAGCTTTCTTT. This gives the protein CASSTPLNTEAFF.

This rearrangement joins TRBV5-1 to TRBJ1-2, with 7 positions matching TRBD1. The junction had 9 bases not matched to a gene; V was cut back by 4 bases and J by 6 bases. The germline CDR1 and CDR2 sequences are SGHRS and YFSETQ. The CDR3 is made up of 14 amino acids. The CDR3 loop is CASSVPDRADGYTF. Written as DNA, the CDR3 is TGCGCCAGCAGCGTACCCGACAGGGCGGATGGCTACACCTTC. Filled out from reference TRBV5-1 and TRBJ1-2, the complete variable domain reads KAGVTQTPRYLIKTRGQQVTLSCSPISGHRSVSWYQQTPGQGLQFLFEYFSETQRNKGNFPGRFSGRQFSNSRSEMNVSTLELGDSALYLCASSVPDRADGYTFGSGTRLTVV.

The rearrangement links TRBV5-1 to TRBJ1-2; D perhaps matches TRBD1 (5 bases). This CDR3 is 15 amino acids long. V was pared by 1 base and J by 4 bases, with 14 bases between. Germline V CDR1 and CDR2: SGHRS, YFSETQ. DNA of the CDR3: TGCGCCAGCAGCTTGCGGGCAGGGAGTATCTATGGCTACACCTTC. It yields the protein CASSLRAGSIYGYTF.